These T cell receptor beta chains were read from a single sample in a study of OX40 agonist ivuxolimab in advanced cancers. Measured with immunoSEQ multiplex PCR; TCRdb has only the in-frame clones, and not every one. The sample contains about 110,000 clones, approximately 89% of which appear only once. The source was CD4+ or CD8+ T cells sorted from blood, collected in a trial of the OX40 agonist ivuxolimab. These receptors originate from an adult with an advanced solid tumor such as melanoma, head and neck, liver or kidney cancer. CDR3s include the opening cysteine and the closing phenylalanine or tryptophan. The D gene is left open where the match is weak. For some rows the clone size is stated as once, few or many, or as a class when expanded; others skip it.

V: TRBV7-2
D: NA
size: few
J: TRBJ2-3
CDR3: CASSLGGGSDTQYF
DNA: TGTGCCAGCAGCTTGGGCGGGGGCTCAGATACGCAGTATTTT

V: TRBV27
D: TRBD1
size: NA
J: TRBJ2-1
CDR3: CASSPRYSDRVEDEQFF
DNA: TGTGCCAGCAGTCCTCGGTACAGCGACAGGGTTGAGGATGAGCAGTTCTTC

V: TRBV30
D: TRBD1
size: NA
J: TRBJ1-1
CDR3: CAWSEGGVNTEAFF
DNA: TGTGCCTGGAGTGAAGGGGGCGTGAACACTGAAGCTTTCTTT

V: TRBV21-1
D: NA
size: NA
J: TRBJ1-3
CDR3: CASRTGGFSGSGNTIYF
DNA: TGTGCCAGCAGGACCGGGGGATTCTCGGGATCTGGAAACACCATATATTTT

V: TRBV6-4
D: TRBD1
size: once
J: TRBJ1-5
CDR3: CASNLLRQGIEGNQPQHF
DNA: TGTGCCAGCAATTTATTGAGACAGGGAATTGAAGGCAATCAGCCCCAGCATTTT

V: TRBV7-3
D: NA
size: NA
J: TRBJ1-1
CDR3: CASSLTVNTEAFF
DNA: TGTGCCAGCAGCCTCACGGTGAACACTGAAGCTTTCTTT

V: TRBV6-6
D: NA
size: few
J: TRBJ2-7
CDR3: CASSRAPYEQYF
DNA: TGTGCCAGCAGTCGGGCCCCCTACGAGCAGTACTTC

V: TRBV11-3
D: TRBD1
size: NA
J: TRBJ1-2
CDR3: CASSLDARGNGYTF
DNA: TGTGCCAGCAGCTTAGATGCCAGGGGGAATGGCTACACCTTC

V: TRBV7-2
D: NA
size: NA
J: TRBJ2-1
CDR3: CASSAPSRDEQFF
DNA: TGTGCCAGCAGCGCCCCAAGTAGGGATGAGCAGTTCTTC

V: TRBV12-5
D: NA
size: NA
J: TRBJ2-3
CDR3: CASGQAASSTSGDTQYF
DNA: TGTGCTAGTGGTCAAGCTGCCTCGTCTACCAGCGGCGATACGCAGTATTTT

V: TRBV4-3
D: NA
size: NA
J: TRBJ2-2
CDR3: CASSQEDNTGELFF
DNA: TGCGCCAGCAGCCAAGAGGATAACACCGGGGAGCTGTTTTTT

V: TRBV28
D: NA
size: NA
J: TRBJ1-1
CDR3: CASRTGSTEAFF
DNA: TGTGCCAGCAGAACGGGGAGCACTGAAGCTTTCTTT

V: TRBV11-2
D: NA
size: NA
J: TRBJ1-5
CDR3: CASSARGLNQPQHF
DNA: TGTGCCAGCAGCGCCAGGGGACTCAATCAGCCCCAGCATTTT

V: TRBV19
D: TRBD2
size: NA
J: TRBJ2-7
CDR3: CASSIPREGPGQVYEQYF
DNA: TGTGCCAGTAGTATACCGCGGGAGGGCCCCGGGCAGGTCTACGAGCAGTACTTC

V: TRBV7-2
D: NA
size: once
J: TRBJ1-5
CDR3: CASSLQDGVGQPQHF
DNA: TGTGCCAGCAGCTTACAAGACGGAGTAGGTCAGCCCCAGCATTTT

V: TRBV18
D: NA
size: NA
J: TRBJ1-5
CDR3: CASSPGASNQPQHF
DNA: TGTGCCAGCTCTCCGGGGGCTAGCAATCAGCCCCAGCATTTT

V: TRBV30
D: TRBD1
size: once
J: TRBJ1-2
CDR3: CAWTWDSNYGYTF
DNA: TGTGCCTGGACGTGGGACAGCAACTATGGCTACACCTTC